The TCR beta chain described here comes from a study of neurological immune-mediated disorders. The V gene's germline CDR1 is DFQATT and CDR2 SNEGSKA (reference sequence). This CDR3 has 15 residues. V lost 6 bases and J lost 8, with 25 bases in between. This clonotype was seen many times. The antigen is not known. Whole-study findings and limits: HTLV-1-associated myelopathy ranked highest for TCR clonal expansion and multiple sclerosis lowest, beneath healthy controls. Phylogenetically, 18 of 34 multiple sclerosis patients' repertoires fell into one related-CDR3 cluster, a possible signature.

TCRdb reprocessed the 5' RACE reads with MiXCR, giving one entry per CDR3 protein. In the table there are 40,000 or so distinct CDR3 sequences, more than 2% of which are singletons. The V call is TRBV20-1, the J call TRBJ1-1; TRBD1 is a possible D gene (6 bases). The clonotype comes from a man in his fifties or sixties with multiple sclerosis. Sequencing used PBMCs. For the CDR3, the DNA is TGCAGTGCCCTACGAGGGGGAGCCTCTTCTCCCGAAGCTTTCTTT. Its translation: CSALRGGASSPEAFF.